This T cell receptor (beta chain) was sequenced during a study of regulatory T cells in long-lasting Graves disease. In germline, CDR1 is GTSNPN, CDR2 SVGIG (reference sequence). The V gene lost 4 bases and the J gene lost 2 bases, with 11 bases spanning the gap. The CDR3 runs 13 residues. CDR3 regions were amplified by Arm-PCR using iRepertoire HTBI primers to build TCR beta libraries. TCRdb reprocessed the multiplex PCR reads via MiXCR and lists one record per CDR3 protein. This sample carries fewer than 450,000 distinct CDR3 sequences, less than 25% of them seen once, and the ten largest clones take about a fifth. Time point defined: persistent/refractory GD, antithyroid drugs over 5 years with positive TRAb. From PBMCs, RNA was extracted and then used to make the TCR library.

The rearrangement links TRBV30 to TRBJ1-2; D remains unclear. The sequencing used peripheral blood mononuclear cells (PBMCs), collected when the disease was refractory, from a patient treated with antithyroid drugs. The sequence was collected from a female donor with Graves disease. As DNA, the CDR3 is TGTGCCTGGAACGCCGGATTAAACTATGGCTACACCTTC. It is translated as CAWNAGLNYGYTF.